These 23 T cell receptor beta chains share one sample of origin, sequenced in a study of blood T cell repertoires in COVID-19. Sequenced by immunoSEQ multiplex PCR; TCRdb stores in-frame clones only, minus some. The table includes under 150,000 clones, under 85% detected once. What was sequenced was peripheral blood. These receptors all come from a woman of 80 years or more in a cohort sampled during active or convalescent COVID-19.

This chain uses TRBV27 with TRBJ1-2; a possible D gene is TRBD1 (5 bases). Germline V CDR1 and CDR2: MNHEY, SMNVEV (reference sequence). This CDR3 is 14 amino acids long. V was shortened by 2 bases and J by 6 bases, with 13 bases between the two germline ends. The CDR3 loop is CASSLIGRDHGYTF. CDR3 DNA sequence: TGTGCCAGCAGTTTAATAGGCAGGGATCATGGCTACACCTTC.

The chain combines TRBV19 with TRBJ1-2; D uncertain. Trimming left V 0 bases short and J 7 bases short, with 9 bases between. CDR1 LNHDA and CDR2 SQIVND come from the germline V gene (reference sequence). There are 13 residues in the CDR3. CDR3 amino acids: CASSIERFGGYTF. The CDR3 coding sequence is TGTGCCAGTAGTATAGAACGTTTCGGTGGCTACACCTTC.

This chain uses TRBV10-3 with TRBJ1-2; maybe TRBD1 (5 bases). V lost 3 bases and J 3 bases, leaving 8 bases between the germline ends. The germline gives CDR1 ENHRY, CDR2 SYGVKD. The CDR3 is 13 amino acids. The chain's CDR3 is CAISDTGYYGYTF. In nucleotides, the CDR3 is TGTGCCATCAGTGACACAGGCTACTATGGCTACACCTTC.

The chain carries TRBV6-5 and TRBJ2-5; D call uncertain. Trimming took 6 bases from V and 2 from J, leaving 16 bases between them. Germline V gives CDR1 MNHEY, CDR2 SVGAGI. The CDR3 spans 15 residues. CDR3 DNA: TGTGCCAGCAGAGATGATCACGGGTTTCAAGAGACCCAGTACTTC. Protein: CASRDDHGFQETQYF.

This sequence joins TRBV28 and TRBJ1-5, with 8 bases that match TRBD1. The germline gives CDR1 MDHEN, CDR2 SYDVKM. The CDR3 totals 15 residues. The V and J ends lost 3 bases and 8 bases, in that order; junction bases with no gene match: 9. CDR3 amino acids: CASSFRRTGMEPQHF. CDR3 coding DNA: TGTGCCAGCAGTTTCCGTAGGACAGGGATGGAGCCCCAGCATTTT.

V and J are TRBV29-1 and TRBJ2-3, with 7 bases matching TRBD1. Germline V lookup: CDR1 SQVTM, CDR2 ANQGSEA. V shed 4 bases and J 2 bases; nucleotides not matched to a gene: 3. The CDR3 runs 13 residues. The CDR3 DNA is TGCAGCGTTGGGGACAGACCCACAGATACGCAGTATTTT. Amino acids: CSVGDRPTDTQYF.

The rearrangement links TRBV5-1 to TRBJ1-3; D is ambiguous. The CDR3 contains 16 residues. V lost 0 bases and J lost 3, with 13 bases in between. Per the germline V gene, CDR1 is SGHRS and CDR2 is YFSETQ. CDR3: CASSLAGVPFGNTIYF. The CDR3 DNA reads as TGCGCCAGCAGCTTGGCCGGGGTCCCCTTTGGAAACACCATATATTTT.

This sequence joins TRBV28 and TRBJ1-2; D unclear. CDR1 and CDR2 (germline): MDHEN, SYDVKM. V lost 6 bases to trimming and J lost 7 bases, with 9 bases between them. This CDR3 region has 11 residues. CDR3 region: CASRDFGGYTF. The DNA for the CDR3 is TGTGCCAGCAGGGACTTTGGTGGCTACACCTTC.

The genes are TRBV4-1 and TRBJ1-2, with 7 bases fitting TRBD1. Trimming removed 3 bases from V and 2 bases from J; junction bases left unmatched: 6. Germline V gene sequence: CDR1 MGHRA, CDR2 YSYEKL. CDR3 length: 15 residues. The CDR3 is CASSHAWGQNYGYTF. Written as DNA, the CDR3 is TGCGCCAGCAGCCACGCATGGGGACAGAACTATGGCTACACCTTC.

This rearrangement joins TRBV6-1 to TRBJ1-1, with D possibly being TRBD1 (6 bases). The CDR3 sequence is 15 residues long. Per germline, CDR1 MNHNS and CDR2 SASEGT. The V end lost 1 base, the J end lost 3 bases, and 12 bases lay between the germline ends. The CDR3 coding sequence is TGTGCCAGCAGTGAAGGGGGGCGGATGGACACTGAAGCTTTCTTT. It specifies CASSEGGRMDTEAFF.

The gene calls are TRBV7-2 and TRBJ2-5, with TRBD2 matching 10 bases. The J segment lost 8 bases and the V segment lost 3 bases, leaving 6 bases of the junction unmatched. This CDR3 comprises 14 residues. CDR1 and CDR2 (germline): SGHTA, FQGNSA. The DNA for the CDR3 is TGTGCCAGCAGCTTTAGCGGGGGGCCGGATACCCAGTACTTC. It codes for CASSFSGGPDTQYF.

A single count supports this clone. This chain connects TRBV30 to TRBJ2-1; TRBD2 matches at 10 bases. Germline-derived CDR1 and CDR2 are GTSNPN and SVGIG (reference sequence). The CDR3 is 15 amino acids. Germline trimming cut 3 bases from V and 5 bases from J; bases unmatched to any gene: 7. In DNA, the CDR3 is TGTGCCTGGAGCCTATTACTAGCGGGGAACAATGAGCAGTTCTTC. Its protein product is CAWSLLLAGNNEQFF. Supplemented by reference TRBV30 and TRBJ2-1, the full variable domain reads SQTIHQWPATLVQPVGSPLSLECTVEGTSNPNLYWYRQAAGRGLQLLFYSVGIGQISSEVPQNLSASRPQDRQFILSSKKLLLSDSGFYLCAWSLLLAGNNEQFFGPGTRLTVL.

This chain joins TRBV5-4 and TRBJ2-5; 7 nucleotides match TRBD1. Germline V gene lookup returns CDR1 SGHNT and CDR2 YYREEE (reference sequence). The CDR3 extends over 14 amino acids. Germline trimming cut 4 bases from V and 1 base from J; bases unmatched to any gene: 4. This CDR3 reads CASSRDRAQETQYF. The CDR3 coding sequence is TGTGCCAGCAGCCGAGACAGGGCCCAAGAGACCCAGTACTTC.

The chain employs TRBV7-2 and TRBJ2-3; the D gene is possibly TRBD2 (6 bases). V was pared by 0 bases and J by 0 bases, with 7 bases between. The V gene's germline CDR1 is SGHTA and CDR2 FQGNSA. The CDR3 runs 15 residues. The CDR3 DNA follows: TGTGCCAGCAGCTTAGCGGGGACTAGCACAGATACGCAGTATTTT. Translating gives CASSLAGTSTDTQYF.

The genes are TRBV7-2 and TRBJ2-1; perhaps TRBD2 as D (6 bases). In germline, CDR1 is SGHTA, CDR2 FQGNSA. Trimming took off 5 bases at V and 10 bases at J, with 18 bases between the two ends. This CDR3 is built from 14 residues. The CDR3 sequence is CASSLGLSQGEQFF. In DNA form, the CDR3 reads TGTGCCAGCAGCCTGGGACTCTCCCAGGGAGAGCAGTTCTTC. The full variable domain, rest sourced from reference TRBV7-2 and TRBJ2-1, is GAGVSQSPSNKVTEKGKDVELRCDPISGHTALYWYRQSLGQGLEFLIYFQGNSAPDKSGLPSDRFSAERTGGSVSTLTIQRTQQEDSAVYLCASSLGLSQGEQFFGPGTRLTVL.

This clone has just one count. This chain uses TRBV7-2 with TRBJ1-3; D is unresolved. CDR3 size: 17 residues. V lost 2 bases to trimming and J lost 0 bases, with 14 bases between them. CDR1 is SGHTA, CDR2 FQGNSA, per germline. The CDR3 coding sequence is TGTGCCAGCAGCTTACAAGCAGGCAGCTTCTCTGGAAACACCATATATTTT. Its translation is CASSLQAGSFSGNTIYF.

The chain combines TRBV6-2 or TRBV6-3 with TRBJ1-2, with 8 nucleotides matching TRBD1. V trimming: 4 bases; J trimming: 7 bases; junction bases outside the gene matches: 11. The CDR3 contains 15 residues. Per the germline V gene, CDR1 is MNHEY and CDR2 is SVGEGT. CDR3 loop: CASSSRQGSLSGYTF. For the CDR3, the DNA is TGTGCCAGCAGTTCCCGACAGGGGAGTCTAAGTGGCTACACCTTC.

The rearrangement joins TRBV13 to TRBJ2-7, with 7 nucleotides matching TRBD1. The germline gives CDR1 PRHDT, CDR2 FYEKMQ (reference sequence). V lost 6 bases to trimming and J lost 2 bases; unmatched junction nucleotides: 7. The CDR3 runs 14 residues. The CDR3: CASSPRGSAYEQYF. In DNA, the CDR3 is TGTGCCAGCAGTCCCAGGGGGTCCGCCTACGAGCAGTACTTC. The complete variable domain, with remaining parts taken from reference TRBV13 and TRBJ2-7, reads AAGVIQSPRHLIKEKRETATLKCYPIPRHDTVYWYQQGPGQDPQFLISFYEKMQSDKGSIPDRFSAQQFSDYHSELNMSSLELGDSALYFCASSPRGSAYEQYFGPGTRLTVT.

This clone came up a few times. The chain uses TRBV27 and TRBJ2-3, with D possibly matching TRBD1 (6 bases). The V and J ends lost 7 bases and 8 bases respectively, with 19 bases between them. This CDR3 is 14 amino acids long. Per the germline V gene, CDR1 is MNHEY and CDR2 is SMNVEV (reference sequence). CDR3 bases: TGTGCCAGCACCCAAGTAGGGGGACACGGTACGCAGTATTTT. Translation: CASTQVGGHGTQYF.

The chain combines TRBV19 with TRBJ2-5, with 9 bases that match TRBD1. V lost 1 base and J lost 2; bases outside the gene matches: 2. The length of the CDR3 is 15 residues. Germline V gene data show CDR1 as LNHDA and CDR2 as SQIVND (reference sequence). The CDR3 spells CASSIGDREQETQYF. The CDR3 bases are TGTGCCAGTAGTATAGGGGACAGGGAACAAGAGACCCAGTACTTC. The full variable domain, its missing parts supplied by reference TRBV19 and TRBJ2-5, is DGGITQSPKYLFRKEGQNVTLSCEQNLNHDAMYWYRQDPGQGLRLIYYSQIVNDFQKGDIAEGYSVSREKKESFPLTVTSAQKNPTAFYLCASSIGDREQETQYFGPGTRLLVL.

The rearrangement joins TRBV7-2 to TRBJ2-5, with 11 bases lining up with TRBD2. CDR1 is SGHTA and CDR2 is FQGNSA in the germline V gene. The V gene end was trimmed by 1 base and the J gene end by 3 bases; junction bases not matched to a gene: 4. CDR3 length equals 16 residues. In nucleotides, the CDR3 is TGTGCCAGCAGCTTAGGTAGCGGGGGGGTTGAAGAGACCCAGTACTTC. Protein sequence: CASSLGSGGVEETQYF.

The chain links TRBV2 to TRBJ2-3; D is undetermined. Between the trimmed V and J ends, which lost 4 bases and 6 bases, there was a span of 14 bases. From germline, CDR1 is SNHLY and CDR2 FYNNEI. This CDR3 contains 14 residues. CDR3 DNA: TGTGCCAGCAGTGGAAGAGTTAAACCGGATACGCAGTATTTT. It codes for CASSGRVKPDTQYF.

This clone was seen only a few times. The J gene is TRBJ1-1, the V gene TRBV7-2, with D unclear. The V end lost 5 bases, the J end lost 3 bases, and 16 bases lay between the germline ends. Germline CDR1 SGHTA, CDR2 FQGNSA. The CDR3 is made up of 15 amino acids. CDR3 nucleotides: TGTGCCAGCAGCCAGCCCTCGGGTCGGCACACTGAAGCTTTCTTT. Its protein is CASSQPSGRHTEAFF.